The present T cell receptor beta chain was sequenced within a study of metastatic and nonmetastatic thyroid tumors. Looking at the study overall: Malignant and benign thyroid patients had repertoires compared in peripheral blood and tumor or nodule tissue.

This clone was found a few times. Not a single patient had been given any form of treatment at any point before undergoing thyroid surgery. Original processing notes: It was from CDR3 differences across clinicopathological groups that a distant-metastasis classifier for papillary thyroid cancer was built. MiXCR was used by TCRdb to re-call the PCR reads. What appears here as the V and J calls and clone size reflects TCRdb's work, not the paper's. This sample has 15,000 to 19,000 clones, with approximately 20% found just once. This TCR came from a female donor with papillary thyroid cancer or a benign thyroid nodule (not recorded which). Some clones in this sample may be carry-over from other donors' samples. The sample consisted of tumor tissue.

CDR3 DNA: TGTGCCATCAGTGATGGGAATCAGCCCCAGCATTTT. Translating it yields CAISDGNQPQHF. This chain uses TRBV10-3 with TRBJ1-5; D unclear. This CDR3 has 12 residues. V lost 3 bases and J 4 bases, leaving 4 bases between the germline ends. Germline V lookup: CDR1 ENHRY, CDR2 SYGVKD.